This TCR beta chain was retrieved from a study of control samples from healthy donors and cancer patients. Profiled with immunoSEQ multiplex PCR; TCRdb holds only in-frame clones, not every one. The sample has about 190,000 clones, around 93% seen once. Notes on this clone: Other nucleotide sequences from this sample produce the same CDR3.

This CDR3 comprises 13 residues. V was pared by 1 base and J by 8 bases, with 14 bases between. Germline-derived CDR1 and CDR2 are GTSNPN and SVGIG (reference sequence). The sample consisted of blood. The TCR originated in a man aged 25 to 40 in good health. V and J are TRBV30 and TRBJ1-2, with D possibly being TRBD1 (5 bases). CDR3 in amino acids: CAWSGGGGGGYTF. CDR3 in DNA: TGTGCCTGGAGTGGGGGGGGAGGAGGCGGCTACACCTTC.